The present T cell receptor (beta chain) was sequenced within a study of shared clonotypes between healthy human individuals. Study-level points and caveats: Limited genetic and exposure-history diversity came from having few donors. Generation of non-shared clonotypes was less probable than generation of clonotypes shared by all four donors.

Nashville, Tennessee was home to all donors, who were Caucasian adults. Regarding this clone: Its antigen is undetermined. At the DNA level, this CDR3 is encoded by other sequences in the same sample as well.

Clones were sequenced by immunoSEQ multiplex PCR, and TCRdb holds only the in-frame ones, with some missing. The sample has roughly 2,500,000 clones; 90% to 95% are singletons. This CDR3 has 13 amino acids. Per the germline V gene, CDR1 is MDHEN and CDR2 is SYDVKM. V was trimmed by 3 bases and J by 6 bases, leaving 12 bases between them. This clonotype originated in a man aged 18 to 30 in good health. Some clones in this sample may be carry-over from other donors' samples. The V and J genes are TRBV28 and TRBJ2-7; D is perhaps TRBD2 (6 bases). The sequencing input was naive CD4+ T cells from PBMCs. The subset denotes: CD45RA+ positively selected. This CDR3 reads CASSLPQGGEQYF. DNA for the CDR3: TGTGCCAGCAGTTTGCCTCAGGGAGGCGAGCAGTACTTC.